The present T cell receptor (beta chain) was sequenced within a study of T cells in Graves' hyperthyroidism and ophthalmopathy. Regarding this clonotype: Since a much larger clone is just one base distant, this may be a read error.

Orbital computed tomography, thyroid ultrasound, serum thyroxine and TRAb, and clinical symptoms together informed the diagnoses. The CDR3 runs 14 residues. From germline, CDR1 is SGHTA and CDR2 FQGTGA. Researchers amplified the TCR beta CDR3 regions from RNA transcripts. An initial round of RT-PCR targeting the TCR CDR3 relied on the HTBI primer set. TCRdb re-analysed the multiplex PCR reads in MiXCR, keeping a single row per CDR3 protein. The sample has a few hundred thousand distinct CDR3 sequences; roughly 14% are singletons. The TCR sequence derives from a woman younger than 45 with Graves' hyperthyroidism. Source material: blood. The chain uses TRBV7-3 and TRBJ2-1, with a possible D match to TRBD2 (5 bases). Judging by the DNA end, TRBJ2-7 fits better; the J call may be wrong. This chain's CDR3 is CASSPDFGYNEQYF. The CDR3, as DNA: TGTGCCAGCAGTCCGGACTTCGGATACAATGAGCAGTACTTC.